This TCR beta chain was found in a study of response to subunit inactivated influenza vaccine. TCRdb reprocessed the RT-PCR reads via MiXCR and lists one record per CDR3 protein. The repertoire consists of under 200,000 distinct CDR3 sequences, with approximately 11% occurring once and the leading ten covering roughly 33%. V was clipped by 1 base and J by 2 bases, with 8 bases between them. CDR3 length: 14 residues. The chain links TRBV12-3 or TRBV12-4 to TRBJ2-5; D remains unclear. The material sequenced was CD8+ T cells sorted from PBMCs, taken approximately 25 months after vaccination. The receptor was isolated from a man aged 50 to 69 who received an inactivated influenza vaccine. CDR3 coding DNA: TGTGCCAGCAGTTTAGTCGGTGGTCAAGAGACCCAGTACTTC. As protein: CASSLVGGQETQYF.